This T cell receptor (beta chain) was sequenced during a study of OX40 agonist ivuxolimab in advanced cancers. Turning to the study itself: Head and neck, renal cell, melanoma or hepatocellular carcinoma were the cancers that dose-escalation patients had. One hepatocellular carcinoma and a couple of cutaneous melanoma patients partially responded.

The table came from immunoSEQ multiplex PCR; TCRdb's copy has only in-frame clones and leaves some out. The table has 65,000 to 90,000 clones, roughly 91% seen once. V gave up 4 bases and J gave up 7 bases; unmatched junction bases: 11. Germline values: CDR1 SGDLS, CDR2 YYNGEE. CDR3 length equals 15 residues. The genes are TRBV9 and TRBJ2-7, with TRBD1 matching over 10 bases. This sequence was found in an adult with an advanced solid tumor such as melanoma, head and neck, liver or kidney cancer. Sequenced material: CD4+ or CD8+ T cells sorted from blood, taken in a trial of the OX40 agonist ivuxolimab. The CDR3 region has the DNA TGTGCCAGCAGCCCCCACGACAGGGGGCTTGGTGAGCAGTACTTC. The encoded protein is CASSPHDRGLGEQYF.